The present entry profiles one T cell receptor beta chain with its context. Its antigen is still unknown. This sample is part of a study of cytomegalovirus exposure and HLA in healthy donors. Study-level information: The study's early data release held about 77 million unique TCRs from HLA-typed donors.

V dropped 2 bases and J dropped 5 bases, with 10 bases sitting between them. Germline V gene lookup returns CDR1 KGHSH and CDR2 LQKENI. This CDR3 region has 14 residues. 60 Vbeta and 13 Jbeta primers were used in PCR. Profiled with immunoSEQ multiplex PCR; TCRdb holds only in-frame clones, not every one. The sample carries over 150,000 clones, about 80% recorded once. Overall study findings and caveats: The study put some 150 TCR beta chains on its list as cytomegalovirus-associated. The authors reported that TCR beta sequences could predict HLA-A and HLA-B alleles. These predictions were accurate for most subjects in the first cohort. A later analysis found common viral pathogens apparently linked to several of the most significant clusters.

What was sequenced was PBMCs. This TCR was recovered from a young man in good health and CMV-seropositive. This chain uses TRBV18 with TRBJ1-5; tentatively, D is TRBD1 (5 bases). The DNA for the CDR3 is TGTGCCAGCTCACCAGATGGGGCTCATCAGCCCCAGCATTTT. It is translated as CASSPDGAHQPQHF.